Following are 29 T cell receptor beta chains from one sample sequenced in a study of T cells in tuberculosis. The repertoire was sequenced with immunoSEQ multiplex PCR; TCRdb's copy has only in-frame clones and lacks some. Here the sample spans around 30,000 clones, 92% being singletons. The sample's time point: new active TB diagnosis, blood taken before or within 7 days of starting treatment. Sample: PBMCs, taken at tuberculosis diagnosis. These receptors came from an adult with tuberculosis.

This clone was seen a handful of times. The chain joins TRBV11-2 to TRBJ2-3, with a tentative D call TRBD2 (6 bases). Germline lookup yields CDR1 SGHAT and CDR2 FQNNGV. Between the trimmed V and J ends, which lost 2 bases and 0 bases, there was a span of 12 bases. There are 16 residues in the CDR3. The CDR3 DNA follows: TGTGCCAGCAGCTTAAGGAGCCGGGGGAGCACAGATACGCAGTATTTT. It encodes CASSLRSRGSTDTQYF.

V usage is TRBV30 and J usage is TRBJ1-1; 10 bases fit TRBD1. The CDR3 runs 14 residues. The V gene's germline CDR1 is GTSNPN and CDR2 SVGIG (reference sequence). The J segment lost 3 bases and the V segment lost 6 bases, leaving 7 bases of the junction unmatched. The CDR3 sequence: CACTGQGSDTEAFF. The CDR3 coding sequence is TGTGCCTGCACGGGACAGGGGTCCGACACTGAAGCTTTCTTT.

The chain employs TRBV6-1 and TRBJ2-7; D uncertain. The CDR3 totals 13 residues. The V gene lost 2 bases and the J gene lost 3 bases, with 8 bases spanning the gap. Looked up from germline, CDR1 is MNHNS and CDR2 is SASEGT. The CDR3 DNA sequence: TGTGCCAGCAGTGAAATAAGACTCTACGAGCAGTACTTC. The encoded protein is CASSEIRLYEQYF.

The V gene is TRBV5-1, the J gene TRBJ2-7, with a weak D call TRBD2 (6 bases). Germline CDR1 and CDR2: SGHRS and YFSETQ. The V and J ends lost 4 bases and 5 bases respectively, with 16 bases between them. The CDR3 spans 14 residues. CDR3 sequence reads: CASSAGGGGNEQYF. Here the CDR3 DNA reads TGCGCCAGCAGCGCTGGTGGAGGAGGGAACGAGCAGTACTTC.

The chain carries TRBV28 and TRBJ2-7; 9 bases are shared with TRBD1. The trim removed 6 bases at V and 4 bases at J, leaving 7 bases unmatched. The length of the CDR3 is 14 residues. Germline V gives CDR1 MDHEN, CDR2 SYDVKM. The CDR3 loop is CASRRDRARYEQYF. CDR3 nucleotide sequence: TGTGCCAGCAGAAGGGACAGGGCGAGGTACGAGCAGTACTTC. Filled out from reference TRBV28 and TRBJ2-7, the complete variable domain reads DVKVTQSSRYLVKRTGEKVFLECVQDMDHENMFWYRQDPGLGLRLIYFSYDVKMKEKGDIPEGYSVSREKKERFSLILESASTNQTSMYLCASRRDRARYEQYFGPGTRLTVT.

This chain uses TRBV6-6 with TRBJ1-1; 8 bases match TRBD1. This CDR3 spans 14 amino acids. Per germline, CDR1 MNHNY and CDR2 SVGAGI (reference sequence). The J segment lost 3 bases and the V segment lost 2 bases, leaving 2 bases of the junction unmatched. CDR3 in DNA: TGTGCCAGCAGTTACAAGGACAGGGACACTGAAGCTTTCTTT. This gives the protein CASSYKDRDTEAFF.

This rearrangement joins TRBV12-5 to TRBJ1-5, with D tentatively TRBD1 (6 bases). The CDR3 totals 18 residues. The germline gives CDR1 LGHNT, CDR2 FRNRAP. The V and J ends lost 3 bases and 2 bases respectively, with 20 bases between them. The CDR3 is CASGFSMGQVRGNQPQHF. The CDR3 nucleotides read TGTGCTAGTGGTTTCTCAATGGGACAAGTACGAGGCAATCAGCCCCAGCATTTT.

This sequence joins TRBV9 and TRBJ1-1; possibly TRBD1 for D (5 bases). Germline CDR1 and CDR2: SGDLS and YYNGEE. V lost 4 bases and J lost 0, with 10 bases in between. The CDR3 length is 14 residues. This CDR3 is CASSPQGMNTEAFF. The CDR3, as DNA: TGTGCCAGCAGCCCCCAGGGAATGAACACTGAAGCTTTCTTT.

The gene calls are TRBV4-1 and TRBJ2-5, with D perhaps TRBD1 (6 bases). The CDR3 runs to 15 residues. Germline CDR1 reads MGHRA; CDR2 reads YSYEKL. Trimming stripped 10 bases from V and 5 bases from J, with 23 bases between. CDR3: CATSGRLAGDETQYF. In DNA form, the CDR3 reads TGCGCCACCTCAGGCCGATTGGCAGGGGATGAGACCCAGTACTTC.

This chain connects TRBV7-8 to TRBJ2-7, with TRBD2 identical over 7 bases. The V segment lost 10 bases and the J segment 0 bases; nucleotides outside the gene matches: 9. The CDR3 is 14 residues long. Germline V CDR1 and CDR2: SGHVS, FQNEAQ. CDR3 in DNA: TGTGCCACCTCAACGGGGGGAAGCTCCTACGAGCAGTACTTC. It yields the protein CATSTGGSSYEQYF.

V is TRBV5-1 and J is TRBJ2-2, with D possibly TRBD2 on 7 matching bases. From germline, CDR1 is SGHRS and CDR2 YFSETQ. CDR3 size: 15 residues. V lost 4 bases and J lost 3, with 13 bases in between. The CDR3 is CASSRGGADTGELFF. CDR3 sequence (DNA): TGCGCCAGCAGCCGAGGGGGGGCCGACACCGGGGAGCTGTTTTTT.

The chain joins TRBV12-5 to TRBJ2-2, with 10 bases lining up with TRBD2. Germline V gives CDR1 LGHNT, CDR2 FRNRAP. The CDR3 loop spans 18 amino acids. V trimming: 0 bases; J trimming: 5 bases; junction bases outside the gene matches: 9. CDR3 residues: CASGLVRSGRDRTGELFF. The CDR3 nucleotides are TGTGCTAGTGGTTTGGTACGAAGCGGGAGGGATAGGACCGGGGAGCTGTTTTTT.

V gene TRBV27 combines with J gene TRBJ1-3, with D possibly TRBD1 on 6 matching bases. Deletions cut 5 bases from V and 2 bases from J, with 10 bases between. Per the germline V gene, CDR1 is MNHEY and CDR2 is SMNVEV (reference sequence). The CDR3 extends over 14 amino acids. CDR3 residues: CASSLRQAGNTIYF. The DNA for the CDR3 is TGTGCCAGCAGTCTCCGACAGGCTGGAAACACCATATATTTT.

The chain combines TRBV28 with TRBJ1-6; possible D gene TRBD1, 5 bases. The CDR3 loop spans 14 amino acids. Per germline, CDR1 MDHEN and CDR2 SYDVKM. The ends were cut back, 0 bases at V and 10 bases at J, with 10 bases in the middle. CDR3 in amino acids: CASSLWQGGSPLHF. In nucleotides, the CDR3 is TGTGCCAGCAGTTTATGGCAGGGAGGATCACCCCTCCACTTT.

The chain links TRBV15 to TRBJ2-3, with 7 bases matching TRBD2. V lost 1 base to trimming and J lost 4 bases; unmatched junction nucleotides: 8. The germline V gene has CDR1 LNHNV and CDR2 YYDKDF (reference sequence). The CDR3 runs to 16 residues. The CDR3 spells CATSRGDGRLSDTQYF. The CDR3 DNA sequence: TGTGCCACCAGCAGAGGCGACGGGAGGTTGTCAGATACGCAGTATTTT.

The chain has TRBV25-1 and TRBJ2-7, with 11 bases fitting TRBD2. V lost 1 base, J lost 6 bases, and 11 bases stayed unmatched. The CDR3 is 17 amino acids. Germline lookup yields CDR1 MGHDK and CDR2 SYGVNS. CDR3 residues: CASSELAGTSGPLEQYF. The CDR3 DNA reads TGTGCCAGCAGTGAATTGGCTGGGACTAGCGGCCCTCTCGAGCAGTACTTC.

This chain joins TRBV28 and TRBJ1-5; 12 bases agree with TRBD1. Germline trimming cut 5 bases from V and 5 bases from J; bases unmatched to any gene: 4. Germline loops: CDR1 MDHEN, CDR2 SYDVKM. This CDR3 is built from 15 residues. The CDR3, as DNA: TGTGCCAGCAGTCTAGGGACAGGGGGCTATCAGCCCCAGCATTTT. This encodes CASSLGTGGYQPQHF.

This clone was found once. The rearrangement uses TRBV28 and TRBJ1-1; D is undetermined. Germline V gene sequence: CDR1 MDHEN, CDR2 SYDVKM. The CDR3 spans 13 residues. V was pared by 6 bases and J by 2 bases, with 10 bases between. The CDR3 loop is CASRSHLNTEAFF. The CDR3 bases are TGTGCCAGCAGATCCCATCTAAACACTGAAGCTTTCTTT. Together with reference TRBV28 and TRBJ1-1, the CDR3 gives the full variable domain: DVKVTQSSRYLVKRTGEKVFLECVQDMDHENMFWYRQDPGLGLRLIYFSYDVKMKEKGDIPEGYSVSREKKERFSLILESASTNQTSMYLCASRSHLNTEAFFGQGTRLTVV.

The J gene is TRBJ2-5, the V gene TRBV4-2; the D is unclear. The CDR3 sequence is 13 residues long. CDR1 is LGHNA and CDR2 is YNFKEQ in the germline V gene. V lost 0 bases to trimming and J lost 5 bases, with 7 bases between them. CDR3 nucleotides: TGTGCCAGCAGCCAAGACGGTCATGAGACCCAGTACTTC. This sequence encodes CASSQDGHETQYF.

The V call is TRBV2, the J call TRBJ1-5, with 8 bases that match TRBD1. The V gene end was trimmed by 4 bases and the J gene end by 4 bases; junction bases not matched to a gene: 3. CDR1 is SNHLY and CDR2 is FYNNEI in the germline V gene. CDR3 length: 14 residues. The CDR3 DNA sequence: TGTGCCAGCAGTGGGACAGGGACTAATCAGCCCCAGCATTTT. Translated: CASSGTGTNQPQHF.

The gene calls are TRBV4-3 and TRBJ2-7; 8 positions match TRBD1. V was pared by 2 bases and J by 4 bases, with 7 bases of the junction left unmatched. The CDR3 consists of 15 residues. CDR1 and CDR2 from the germline V gene are LGHNA and YSLEER. The DNA of the CDR3 is TGCGCCAGCAGCCAAACGACAGGGGAGTCTTACGAGCAGTACTTC. Its translation: CASSQTTGESYEQYF.

The chain employs TRBV6-6 and TRBJ2-7; D possibly corresponds to TRBD2 (6 bases). Germline-derived CDR1 and CDR2 are MNHNY and SVGAGI (reference sequence). The CDR3 is 15 residues long. With 0 bases removed from V and 1 base from J, the gap between germline ends came to 10 bases. The CDR3 DNA reads as TGTGCCAGCAGTTACTCGGAGGGGTCATCCTACGAGCAGTACTTC. Its protein is CASSYSEGSSYEQYF.

This CDR3 reads CASSTEGGQGMSPLHF. In DNA form, the CDR3 reads TGTGCCAGCAGCACGGAGGGGGGACAGGGTATGTCACCCCTCCACTTT. The chain uses TRBV9 and TRBJ1-6; 9 bases agree with TRBD1. CDR3 length: 16 residues. With V trimmed by 4 bases and J by 10 bases, 12 bases remained unmatched. Germline-derived CDR1 and CDR2 are SGDLS and YYNGEE.

The chain links TRBV6-5 to TRBJ2-7, with D perhaps matching TRBD1 (5 bases). The germline V and J ends were trimmed by 5 bases and 0 bases, with 11 bases remaining between them. CDR3 length: 14 amino acids. Germline V gene data show CDR1 as MNHEY and CDR2 as SVGAGI. This CDR3 reads CASSPRDTSYEQYF. The CDR3 nucleotides are TGTGCCAGCAGTCCCAGGGATACCTCCTACGAGCAGTACTTC.

The rearrangement uses TRBV5-1 and TRBJ2-2, with 12 positions matching TRBD2. V lost 0 bases and J lost 4; bases outside the gene matches: 1. The CDR3 extends over 16 amino acids. Germline V CDR1 and CDR2: SGHRS, YFSETQ. CDR3 loop: CASSLGLAGVTGELFF. The DNA for the CDR3 is TGCGCCAGCAGCTTGGGACTAGCGGGGGTCACCGGGGAGCTGTTTTTT.

J is TRBJ1-4 and V is TRBV10-3; D is ambiguous. The V end was cut by 0 bases, the J end by 8 bases, with 7 bases between. Germline CDR1 is ENHRY and CDR2 is SYGVKD. The CDR3 contains 13 residues. CDR3 residues: CAISESLREKLFF. DNA for the CDR3: TGTGCCATCAGTGAGTCGCTCCGGGAAAAACTGTTTTTT.

The CDR3 here is CASSVGGAGGNEQYF. As DNA, the CDR3 is TGTGCCAGCAGCGTAGGGGGGGCGGGAGGCAACGAGCAGTACTTC. The V gene is TRBV9, the J gene TRBJ2-7; TRBD2 matches 8 bases. Germline assignment: CDR1 SGDLS and CDR2 YYNGEE. Trimming cost V 0 bases and J 5 bases; bases outside gene matches: 7. The CDR3 is made up of 15 amino acids.

The V call is TRBV4-3, the J call TRBJ1-5, with 8 bases identical to TRBD1. V was clipped by 2 bases and J by 7 bases; unmatched bases: 7. CDR1 is LGHNA and CDR2 is YSLEER in the germline V gene. The CDR3 extends over 15 amino acids. CDR3 residues: CASSQSVQGAQPQHF. The CDR3 bases are TGCGCCAGCAGCCAAAGCGTGCAGGGGGCCCAGCCCCAGCATTTT.

The chain joins TRBV19 to TRBJ1-5, with D possibly matching TRBD1 (6 bases). CDR1 is LNHDA and CDR2 is SQIVND in the germline V gene (reference sequence). Trimming cost V 8 bases and J 2 bases, with 10 bases left between them. The CDR3 length is 13 residues. In DNA form, the CDR3 reads TGTGCCAGTCAAGGGGGAGGCAATCAGCCCCAGCATTTT. This codes for CASQGGGNQPQHF.